The T cell receptor beta chain described here comes from a study of T cell repertoires in cytomegalovirus infection. Background on the study: Recently identified HLA-C-restricted CMV epitopes were used, and well-studied HLA-B-restricted CMV epitopes were used as well. Shared public TCR beta signatures pointed to both CMV infection and a matching HLA type. Study outcomes and limitations: HLA-C-restricted CMV clonotypes gave the most frequent clonotype in two of eight donors.

As concerns this clonotype: The antigen is unknown.

The germline gives CDR1 SGHAT, CDR2 FQDESV (reference sequence). This CDR3 is built from 15 residues. Trimming removed 4 bases from V and 8 bases from J; junction bases left unmatched: 5. TCRdb fed the reads into MiXCR, producing one record per CDR3 protein. The sample has 750,000 to 950,000 distinct CDR3 sequences, 25% to 35% seen once. The TCR originated in a human donor in good health (CMV status not recorded). Some clones in this sample may be carry-over from other donors' samples. The sample in question was cultured CD8+ T cells from PBMCs, obtained from culture after CMV antigen stimulation. The V and J genes are TRBV11-1 and TRBJ2-1, with TRBD2 matching 13 bases. This CDR3 reads CASSSVGTSGDEQFF. In nucleotides, the CDR3 is TGTGCCAGCAGCTCGGTGGGGACTAGCGGGGATGAGCAGTTCTTC.